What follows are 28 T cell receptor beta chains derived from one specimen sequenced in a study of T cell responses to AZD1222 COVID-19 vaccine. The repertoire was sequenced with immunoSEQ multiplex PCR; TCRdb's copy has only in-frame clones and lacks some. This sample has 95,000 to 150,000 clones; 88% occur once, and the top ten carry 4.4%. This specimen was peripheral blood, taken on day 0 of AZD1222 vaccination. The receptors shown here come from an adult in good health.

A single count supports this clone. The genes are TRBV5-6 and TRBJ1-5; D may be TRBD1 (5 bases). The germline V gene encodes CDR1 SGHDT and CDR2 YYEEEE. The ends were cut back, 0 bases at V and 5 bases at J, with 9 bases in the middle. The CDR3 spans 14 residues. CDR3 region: CASSLGVTDQPQHF. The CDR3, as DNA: TGTGCCAGCAGCTTGGGGGTGACAGATCAGCCCCAGCATTTT.

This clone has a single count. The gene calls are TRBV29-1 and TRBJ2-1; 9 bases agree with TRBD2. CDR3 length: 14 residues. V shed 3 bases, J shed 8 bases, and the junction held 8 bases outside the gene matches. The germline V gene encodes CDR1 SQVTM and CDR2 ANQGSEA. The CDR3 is CSVDGGGASHEQFF. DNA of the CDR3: TGCAGCGTTGATGGCGGGGGGGCTTCCCATGAGCAGTTCTTC.

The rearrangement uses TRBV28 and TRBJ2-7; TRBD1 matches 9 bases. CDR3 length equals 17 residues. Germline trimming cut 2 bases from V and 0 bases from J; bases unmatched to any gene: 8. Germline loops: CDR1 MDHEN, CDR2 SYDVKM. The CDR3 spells CASSLGGQGPNSYEQYF. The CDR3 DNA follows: TGTGCCAGCAGTTTAGGGGGACAGGGCCCGAACTCCTACGAGCAGTACTTC.

The CDR3 loop is CASSILYGRNEKLFF. In DNA form, the CDR3 reads TGTGCCAGTAGTATTCTGTACGGACGTAATGAAAAACTGTTTTTT. This rearrangement joins TRBV19 to TRBJ1-4; D not certain. The CDR3 consists of 15 residues. Looked up from germline, CDR1 is LNHDA and CDR2 is SQIVND (reference sequence). V lost 3 bases to trimming and J lost 4 bases, with 12 bases between them.

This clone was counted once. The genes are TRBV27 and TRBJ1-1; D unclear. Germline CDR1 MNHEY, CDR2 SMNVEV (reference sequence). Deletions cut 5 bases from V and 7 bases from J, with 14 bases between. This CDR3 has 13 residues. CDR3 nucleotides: TGTGCCAGCAGTCCCAGCCGAAGGGATGAAGCTTTCTTT. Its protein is CASSPSRRDEAFF.

The CDR3, as DNA: TGTGCCAGCAGCTTGGCCCGCCAGGGTGGGGAGCAGTACTTC. It specifies CASSLARQGGEQYF. V gene TRBV5-5 combines with J gene TRBJ2-7; D may be TRBD1 (5 bases). V lost 0 bases, J lost 7 bases, and 14 bases lay in between. Germline CDR1 reads SGHKS; CDR2 reads YYEKEE (reference sequence). This CDR3 region has 14 residues.

The CDR3: CASSLQGNGYTF. As DNA, the CDR3 is TGTGCCAGCAGCTTACAGGGGAATGGCTACACCTTC. The chain couples TRBV7-8 to TRBJ1-2; a possible D gene is TRBD1 (6 bases). Trimming removed 2 bases at V and 6 bases at J, with 7 bases between. Germline V gene lookup returns CDR1 SGHVS and CDR2 FQNEAQ. This CDR3 is built from 12 residues.

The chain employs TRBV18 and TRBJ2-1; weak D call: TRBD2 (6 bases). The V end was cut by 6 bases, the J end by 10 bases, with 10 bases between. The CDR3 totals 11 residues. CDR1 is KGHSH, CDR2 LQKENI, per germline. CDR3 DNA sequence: TGTGCCAGCTCGGTGGGGAGGGAGCAGTTCTTC. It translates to CASSVGREQFF.

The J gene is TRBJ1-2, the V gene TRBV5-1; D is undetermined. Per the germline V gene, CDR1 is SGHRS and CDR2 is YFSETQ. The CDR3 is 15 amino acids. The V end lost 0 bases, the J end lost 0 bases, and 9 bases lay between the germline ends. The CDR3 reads CASSLDSSPNYGYTF. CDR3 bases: TGCGCCAGCAGCTTGGACAGCTCACCTAACTATGGCTACACCTTC.

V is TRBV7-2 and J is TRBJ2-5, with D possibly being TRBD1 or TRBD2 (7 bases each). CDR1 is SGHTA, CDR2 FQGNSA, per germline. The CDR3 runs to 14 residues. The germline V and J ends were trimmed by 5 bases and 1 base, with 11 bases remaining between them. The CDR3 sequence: CASSPGGGQETQYF. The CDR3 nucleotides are TGTGCCAGCAGCCCAGGGGGGGGCCAAGAGACCCAGTACTTC.

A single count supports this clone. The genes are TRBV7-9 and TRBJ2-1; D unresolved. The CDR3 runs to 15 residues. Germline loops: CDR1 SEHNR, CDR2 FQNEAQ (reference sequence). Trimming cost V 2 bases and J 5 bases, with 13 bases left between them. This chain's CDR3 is CASSLLGGQNNEQFF. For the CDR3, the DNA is TGTGCCAGCAGCTTACTTGGCGGCCAGAACAATGAGCAGTTCTTC.

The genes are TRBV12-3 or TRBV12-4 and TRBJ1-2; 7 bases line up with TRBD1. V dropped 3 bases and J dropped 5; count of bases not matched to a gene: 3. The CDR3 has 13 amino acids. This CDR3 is CASSLTGSYGYTF. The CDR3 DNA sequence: TGTGCCAGCAGTTTGACAGGGTCGTATGGCTACACCTTC.

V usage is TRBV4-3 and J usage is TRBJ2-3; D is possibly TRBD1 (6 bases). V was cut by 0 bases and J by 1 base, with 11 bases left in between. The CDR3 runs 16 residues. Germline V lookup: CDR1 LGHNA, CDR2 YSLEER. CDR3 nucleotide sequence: TGCGCCAGCAGCCAAGAAGCGGCAGGGGGCACAGATACGCAGTATTTT. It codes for CASSQEAAGGTDTQYF.

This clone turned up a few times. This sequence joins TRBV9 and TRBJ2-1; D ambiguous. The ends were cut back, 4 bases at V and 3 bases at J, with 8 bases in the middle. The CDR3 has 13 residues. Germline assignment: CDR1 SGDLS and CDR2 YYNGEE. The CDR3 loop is CASSPEGYNEQFF. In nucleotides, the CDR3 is TGTGCCAGCAGCCCCGAAGGCTACAATGAGCAGTTCTTC. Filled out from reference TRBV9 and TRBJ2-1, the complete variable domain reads DSGVTQTPKHLITATGQRVTLRCSPRSGDLSVYWYQQSLDQGLQFLIQYYNGEERAKGNILERFSAQQFPDLHSELNLSSLELGDSALYFCASSPEGYNEQFFGPGTRLTVL.

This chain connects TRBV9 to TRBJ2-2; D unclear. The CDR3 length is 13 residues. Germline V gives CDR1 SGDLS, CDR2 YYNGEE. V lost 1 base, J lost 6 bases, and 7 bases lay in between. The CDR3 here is CASSVKGSGELFF. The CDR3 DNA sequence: TGTGCCAGCAGCGTAAAAGGGTCCGGGGAGCTGTTTTTT. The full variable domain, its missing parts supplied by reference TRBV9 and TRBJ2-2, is DSGVTQTPKHLITATGQRVTLRCSPRSGDLSVYWYQQSLDQGLQFLIQYYNGEERAKGNILERFSAQQFPDLHSELNLSSLELGDSALYFCASSVKGSGELFFGEGSRLTVL.

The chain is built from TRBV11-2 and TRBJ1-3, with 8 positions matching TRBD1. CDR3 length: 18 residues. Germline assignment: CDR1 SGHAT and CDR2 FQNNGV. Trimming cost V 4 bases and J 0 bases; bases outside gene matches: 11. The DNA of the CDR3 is TGTGCCAGCAGCTCTAGGGGACAGGCCTCTTCCTCTGGAAACACCATATATTTT. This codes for CASSSRGQASSSGNTIYF.

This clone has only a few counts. The DNA of the CDR3 is TGTGCCACCAGTGATAGTGAGGGACGAGTTACCGGGGAGCTGTTTTTT. It codes for CATSDSEGRVTGELFF. This chain uses TRBV24-1 with TRBJ2-2; either TRBD1 or TRBD2 may fit D (5 bases each). Trimming removed 3 bases from V and 5 bases from J, with 15 bases in between. The CDR3 spans 16 residues. Germline-derived CDR1 and CDR2 are KGHDR and SFDVKD.

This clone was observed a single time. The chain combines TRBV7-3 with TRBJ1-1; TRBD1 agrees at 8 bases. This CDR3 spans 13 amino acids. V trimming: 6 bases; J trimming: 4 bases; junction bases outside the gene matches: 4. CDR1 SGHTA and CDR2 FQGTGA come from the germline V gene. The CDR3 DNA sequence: TGTGCCAGCAGTTCGACAGGGGTCACTGAAGCTTTCTTT. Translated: CASSSTGVTEAFF.

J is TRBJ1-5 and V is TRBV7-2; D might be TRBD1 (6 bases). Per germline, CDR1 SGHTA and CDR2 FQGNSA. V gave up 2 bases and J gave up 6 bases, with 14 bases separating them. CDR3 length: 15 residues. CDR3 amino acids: CASSLHRAVTQPQHF. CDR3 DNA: TGTGCCAGCAGCTTACACAGGGCGGTGACTCAGCCCCAGCATTTT. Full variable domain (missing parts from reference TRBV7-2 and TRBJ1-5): GAGVSQSPSNKVTEKGKDVELRCDPISGHTALYWYRQSLGQGLEFLIYFQGNSAPDKSGLPSDRFSAERTGGSVSTLTIQRTQQEDSAVYLCASSLHRAVTQPQHFGDGTRLSIL.

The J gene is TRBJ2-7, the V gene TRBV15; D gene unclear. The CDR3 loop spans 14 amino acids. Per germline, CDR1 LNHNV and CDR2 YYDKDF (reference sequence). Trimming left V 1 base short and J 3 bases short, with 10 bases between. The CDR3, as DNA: TGTGCCACCAGCAGAGTACCCGACGACTACGAGCAGTACTTC. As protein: CATSRVPDDYEQYF.

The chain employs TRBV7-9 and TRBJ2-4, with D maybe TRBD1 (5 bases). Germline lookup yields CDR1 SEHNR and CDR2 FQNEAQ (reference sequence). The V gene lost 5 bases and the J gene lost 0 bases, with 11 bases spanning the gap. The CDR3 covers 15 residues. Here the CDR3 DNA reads TGTGCCAGCAGCACCACCGACAGAGCCAAAAACATTCAGTACTTC. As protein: CASSTTDRAKNIQYF. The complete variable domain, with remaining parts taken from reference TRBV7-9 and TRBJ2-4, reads DTGVSQNPRHKITKRGQNVTFRCDPISEHNRLYWYRQTLGQGPEFLTYFQNEAQLEKSRLLSDRFSAERPKGSFSTLEIQRTEQGDSAMYLCASSTTDRAKNIQYFGAGTRLSVL.

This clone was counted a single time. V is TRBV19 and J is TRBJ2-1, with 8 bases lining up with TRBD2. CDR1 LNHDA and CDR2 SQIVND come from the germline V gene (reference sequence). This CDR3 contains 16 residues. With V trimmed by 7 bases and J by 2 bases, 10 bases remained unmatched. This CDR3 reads CASTSAEREPYNEQFF. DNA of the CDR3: TGTGCCAGTACGTCCGCCGAGCGGGAGCCCTACAATGAGCAGTTCTTC.

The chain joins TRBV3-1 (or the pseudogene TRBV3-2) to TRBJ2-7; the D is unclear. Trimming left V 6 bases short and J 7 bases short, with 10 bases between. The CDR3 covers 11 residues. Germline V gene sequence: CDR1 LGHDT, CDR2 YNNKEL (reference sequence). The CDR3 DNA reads TGTGCCAGCAGACCCGACGAGGAGCAGTACTTC. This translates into CASRPDEEQYF.

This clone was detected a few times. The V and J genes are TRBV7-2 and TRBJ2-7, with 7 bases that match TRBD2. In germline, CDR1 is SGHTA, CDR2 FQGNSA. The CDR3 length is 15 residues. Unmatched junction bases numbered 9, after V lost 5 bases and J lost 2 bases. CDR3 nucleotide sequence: TGTGCCAGCAGCCCAGGCGCTAGCGGTGCCTACGAGCAGTACTTC. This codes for CASSPGASGAYEQYF.

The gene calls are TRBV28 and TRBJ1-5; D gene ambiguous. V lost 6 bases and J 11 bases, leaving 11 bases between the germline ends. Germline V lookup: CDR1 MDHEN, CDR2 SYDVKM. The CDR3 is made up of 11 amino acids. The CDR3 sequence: CASRKLRTQHF. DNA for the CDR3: TGTGCCAGCAGAAAACTTCGGACCCAGCATTTT.

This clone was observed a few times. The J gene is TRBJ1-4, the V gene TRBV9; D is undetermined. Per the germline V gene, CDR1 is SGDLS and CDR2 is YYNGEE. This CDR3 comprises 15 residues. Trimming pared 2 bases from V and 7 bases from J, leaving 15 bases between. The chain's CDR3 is CASSVGLWAGEKLFF. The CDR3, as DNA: TGTGCCAGCAGCGTTGGCTTATGGGCGGGTGAAAAACTGTTTTTT.

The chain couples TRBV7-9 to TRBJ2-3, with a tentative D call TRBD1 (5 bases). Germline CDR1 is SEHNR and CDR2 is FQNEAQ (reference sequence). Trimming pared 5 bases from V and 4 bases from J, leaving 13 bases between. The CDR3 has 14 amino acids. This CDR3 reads CASSAMGRSDTQYF. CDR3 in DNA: TGTGCCAGCAGCGCTATGGGGCGATCAGATACGCAGTATTTT.

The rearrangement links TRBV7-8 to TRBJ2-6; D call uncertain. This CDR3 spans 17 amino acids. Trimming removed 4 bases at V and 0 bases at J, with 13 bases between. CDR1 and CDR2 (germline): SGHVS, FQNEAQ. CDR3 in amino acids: CASSSLLRSSGANVLTF. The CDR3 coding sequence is TGTGCCAGCAGCTCTCTCCTCAGGAGCTCTGGGGCCAACGTCCTGACTTTC.